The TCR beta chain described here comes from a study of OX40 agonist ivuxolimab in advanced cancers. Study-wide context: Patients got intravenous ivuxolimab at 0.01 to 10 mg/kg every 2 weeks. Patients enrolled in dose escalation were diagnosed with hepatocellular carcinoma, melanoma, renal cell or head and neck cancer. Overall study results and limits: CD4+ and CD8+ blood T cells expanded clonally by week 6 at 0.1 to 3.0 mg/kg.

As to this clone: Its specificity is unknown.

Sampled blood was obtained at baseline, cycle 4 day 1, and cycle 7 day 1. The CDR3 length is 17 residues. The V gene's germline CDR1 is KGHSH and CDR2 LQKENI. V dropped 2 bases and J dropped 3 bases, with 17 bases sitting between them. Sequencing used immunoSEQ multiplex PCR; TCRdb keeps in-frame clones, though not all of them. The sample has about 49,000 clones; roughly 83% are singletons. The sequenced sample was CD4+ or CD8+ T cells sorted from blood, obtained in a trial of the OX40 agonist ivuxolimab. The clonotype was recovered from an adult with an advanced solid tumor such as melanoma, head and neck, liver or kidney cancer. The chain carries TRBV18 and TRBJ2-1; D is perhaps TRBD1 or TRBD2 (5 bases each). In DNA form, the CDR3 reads TGTGCCAGCTCACCAGAGCTCGGGACGGCTGTCTACAATGAGCAGTTCTTC. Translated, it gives CASSPELGTAVYNEQFF.